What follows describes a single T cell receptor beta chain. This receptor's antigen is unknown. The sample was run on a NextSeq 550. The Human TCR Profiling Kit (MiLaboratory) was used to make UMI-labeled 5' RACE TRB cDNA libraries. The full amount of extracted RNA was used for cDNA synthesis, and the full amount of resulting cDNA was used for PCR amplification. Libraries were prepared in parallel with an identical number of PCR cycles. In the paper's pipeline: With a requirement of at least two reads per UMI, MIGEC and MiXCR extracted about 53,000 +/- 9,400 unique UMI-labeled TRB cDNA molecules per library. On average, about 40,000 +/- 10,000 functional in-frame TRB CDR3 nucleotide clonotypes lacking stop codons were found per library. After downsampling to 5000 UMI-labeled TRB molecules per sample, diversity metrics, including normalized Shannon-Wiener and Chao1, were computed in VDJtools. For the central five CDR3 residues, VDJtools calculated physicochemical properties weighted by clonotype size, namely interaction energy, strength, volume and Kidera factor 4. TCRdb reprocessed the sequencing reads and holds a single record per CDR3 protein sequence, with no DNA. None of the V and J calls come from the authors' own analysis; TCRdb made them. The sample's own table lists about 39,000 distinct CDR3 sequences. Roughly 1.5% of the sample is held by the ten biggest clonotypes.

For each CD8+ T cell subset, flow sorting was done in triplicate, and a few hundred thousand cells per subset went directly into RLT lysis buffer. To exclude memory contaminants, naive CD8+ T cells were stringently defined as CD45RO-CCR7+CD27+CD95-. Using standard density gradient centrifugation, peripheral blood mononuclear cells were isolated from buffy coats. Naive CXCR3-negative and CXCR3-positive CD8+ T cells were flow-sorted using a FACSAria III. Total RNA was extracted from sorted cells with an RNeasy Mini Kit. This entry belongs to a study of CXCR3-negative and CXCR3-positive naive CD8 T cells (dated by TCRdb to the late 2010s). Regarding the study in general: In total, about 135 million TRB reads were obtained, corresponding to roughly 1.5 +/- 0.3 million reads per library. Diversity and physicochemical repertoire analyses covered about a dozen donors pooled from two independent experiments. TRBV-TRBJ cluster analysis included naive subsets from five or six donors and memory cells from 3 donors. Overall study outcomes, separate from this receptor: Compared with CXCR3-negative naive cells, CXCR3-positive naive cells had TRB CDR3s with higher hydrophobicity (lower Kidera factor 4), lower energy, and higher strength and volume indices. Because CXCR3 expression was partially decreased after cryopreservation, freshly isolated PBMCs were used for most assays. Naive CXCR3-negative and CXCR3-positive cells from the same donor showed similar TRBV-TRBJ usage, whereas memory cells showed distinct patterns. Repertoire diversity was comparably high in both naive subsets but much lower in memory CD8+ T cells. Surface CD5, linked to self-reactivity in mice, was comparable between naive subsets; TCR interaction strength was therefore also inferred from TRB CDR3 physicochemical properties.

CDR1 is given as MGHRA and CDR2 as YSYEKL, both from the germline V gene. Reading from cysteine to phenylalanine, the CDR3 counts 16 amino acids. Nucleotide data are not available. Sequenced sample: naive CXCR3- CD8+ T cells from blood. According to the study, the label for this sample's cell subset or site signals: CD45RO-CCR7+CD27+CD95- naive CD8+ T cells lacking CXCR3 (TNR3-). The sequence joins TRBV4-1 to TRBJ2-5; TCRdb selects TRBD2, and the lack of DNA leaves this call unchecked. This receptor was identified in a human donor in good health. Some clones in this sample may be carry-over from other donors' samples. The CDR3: CASSFRTSGEVETQYF.